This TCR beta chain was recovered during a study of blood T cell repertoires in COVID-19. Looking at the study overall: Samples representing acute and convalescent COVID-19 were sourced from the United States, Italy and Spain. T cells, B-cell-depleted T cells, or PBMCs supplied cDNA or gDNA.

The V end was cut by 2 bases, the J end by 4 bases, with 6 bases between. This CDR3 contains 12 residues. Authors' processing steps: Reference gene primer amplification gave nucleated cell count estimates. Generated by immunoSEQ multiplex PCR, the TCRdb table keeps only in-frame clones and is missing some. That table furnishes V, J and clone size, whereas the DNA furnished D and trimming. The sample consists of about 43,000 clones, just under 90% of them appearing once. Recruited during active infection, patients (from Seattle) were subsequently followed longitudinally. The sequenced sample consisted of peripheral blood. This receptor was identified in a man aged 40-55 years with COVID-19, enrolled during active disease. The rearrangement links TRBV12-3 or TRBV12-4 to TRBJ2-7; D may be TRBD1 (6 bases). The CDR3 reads CASSLQGYEQYF. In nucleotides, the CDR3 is TGTGCCAGCAGTTTACAGGGGTACGAGCAGTACTTC.